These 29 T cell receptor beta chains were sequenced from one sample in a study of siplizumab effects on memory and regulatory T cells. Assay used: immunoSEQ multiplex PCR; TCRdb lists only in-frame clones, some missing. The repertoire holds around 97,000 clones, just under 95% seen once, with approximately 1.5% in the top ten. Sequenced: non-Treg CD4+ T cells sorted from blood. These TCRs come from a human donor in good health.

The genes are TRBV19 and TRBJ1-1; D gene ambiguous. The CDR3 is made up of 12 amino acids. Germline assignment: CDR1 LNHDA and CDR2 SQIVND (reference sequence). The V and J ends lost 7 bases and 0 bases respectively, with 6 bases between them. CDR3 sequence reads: CASKRLNTEAFF. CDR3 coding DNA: TGTGCCAGTAAAAGGCTGAACACTGAAGCTTTCTTT.

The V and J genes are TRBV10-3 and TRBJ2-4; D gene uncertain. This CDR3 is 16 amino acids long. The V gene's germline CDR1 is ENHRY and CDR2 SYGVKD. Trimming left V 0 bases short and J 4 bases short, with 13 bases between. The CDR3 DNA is TGTGCCATCAGTGAGTCCGAACAGAACCTTAAAAACATTCAGTACTTC. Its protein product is CAISESEQNLKNIQYF.

CDR3 residues: CASSSRDSSGNTIYF. The CDR3 nucleotides read TGCGCCAGCAGCTCCCGGGACAGCTCTGGAAACACCATATATTTT. This chain joins TRBV5-1 and TRBJ1-3; 7 bases line up with TRBD1. The length of the CDR3 is 15 residues. V was clipped by 3 bases and J by 0 bases; unmatched bases: 3. Germline V CDR1 and CDR2: SGHRS, YFSETQ. Complete variable domain (other parts from reference TRBV5-1 and TRBJ1-3): KAGVTQTPRYLIKTRGQQVTLSCSPISGHRSVSWYQQTPGQGLQFLFEYFSETQRNKGNFPGRFSGRQFSNSRSEMNVSTLELGDSALYLCASSSRDSSGNTIYFGEGSWLTVV.

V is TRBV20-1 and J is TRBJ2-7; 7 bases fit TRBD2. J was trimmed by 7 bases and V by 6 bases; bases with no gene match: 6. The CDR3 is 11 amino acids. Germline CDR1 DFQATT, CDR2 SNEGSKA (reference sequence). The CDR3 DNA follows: TGCAGTGCCCGGTGGGGGGGGGAGCAGTACTTC. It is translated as CSARWGGEQYF.

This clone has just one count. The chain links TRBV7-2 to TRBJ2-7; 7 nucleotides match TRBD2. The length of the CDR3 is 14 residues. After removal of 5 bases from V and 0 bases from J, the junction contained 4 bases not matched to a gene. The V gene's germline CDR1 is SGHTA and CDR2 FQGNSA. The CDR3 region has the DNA TGTGCCAGCAGCGATCGGACTAGCTCCTACGAGCAGTACTTC. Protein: CASSDRTSSYEQYF.

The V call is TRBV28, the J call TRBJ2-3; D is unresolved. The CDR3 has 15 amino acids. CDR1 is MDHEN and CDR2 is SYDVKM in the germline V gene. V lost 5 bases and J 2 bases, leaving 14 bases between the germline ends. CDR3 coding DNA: TGTGCCAGCAGTCCCCCTCGCGGTAACACAGATACGCAGTATTTT. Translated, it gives CASSPPRGNTDTQYF.

The DNA for the CDR3 is TGTGCCAGCAGTTTACAGACTAGCGGGAGGGTGTACGAGCAGTACTTC. Amino acid sequence: CASSLQTSGRVYEQYF. The gene calls are TRBV6-5 and TRBJ2-7; 14 bases are shared with TRBD2. With V trimmed by 4 bases and J by 4 bases, 6 bases remained unmatched. The length of the CDR3 is 16 residues. Germline values: CDR1 MNHEY, CDR2 SVGAGI.

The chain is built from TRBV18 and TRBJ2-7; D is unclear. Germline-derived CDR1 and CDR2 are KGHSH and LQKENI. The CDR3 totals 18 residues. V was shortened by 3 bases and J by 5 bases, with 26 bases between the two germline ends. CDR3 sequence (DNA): TGTGCCAGCTCACCCCGGTCATTAGCTGGGCAAGGTAGGGACGAGCAGTACTTC. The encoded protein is CASSPRSLAGQGRDEQYF. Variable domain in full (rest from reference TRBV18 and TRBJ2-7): NAGVMQNPRHLVRRRGQEARLRCSPMKGHSHVYWYRQLPEEGLKFMVYLQKENIIDESGMPKERFSAEFPKEGPSILRIQQVVRGDSAAYFCASSPRSLAGQGRDEQYFGPGTRLTVT.

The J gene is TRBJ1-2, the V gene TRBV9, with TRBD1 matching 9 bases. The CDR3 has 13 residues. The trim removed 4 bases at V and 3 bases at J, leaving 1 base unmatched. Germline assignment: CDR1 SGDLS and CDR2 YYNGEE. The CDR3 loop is CASSWTGDYGYTF. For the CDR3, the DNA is TGTGCCAGCAGCTGGACAGGGGACTATGGCTACACCTTC.

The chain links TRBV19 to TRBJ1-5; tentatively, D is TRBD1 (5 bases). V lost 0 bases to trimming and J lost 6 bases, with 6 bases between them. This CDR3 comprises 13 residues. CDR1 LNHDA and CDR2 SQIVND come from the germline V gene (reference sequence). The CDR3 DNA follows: TGTGCCAGTAGTATAGAAAGGGGTCAGCCCCAGCATTTT. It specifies CASSIERGQPQHF.

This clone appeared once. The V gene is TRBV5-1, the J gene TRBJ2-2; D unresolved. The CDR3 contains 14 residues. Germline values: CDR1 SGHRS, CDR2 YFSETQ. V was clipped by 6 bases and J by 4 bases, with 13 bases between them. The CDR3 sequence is CASTWELGTGELFF. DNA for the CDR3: TGCGCCAGCACCTGGGAATTAGGCACCGGGGAGCTGTTTTTT.

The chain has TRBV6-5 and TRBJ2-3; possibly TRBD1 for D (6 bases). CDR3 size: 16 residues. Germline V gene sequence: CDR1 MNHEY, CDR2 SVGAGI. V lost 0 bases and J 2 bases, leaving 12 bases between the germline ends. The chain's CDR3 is CASSYSFRGSTDTQYF. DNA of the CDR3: TGTGCCAGCAGTTACTCGTTCAGGGGTTCCACAGATACGCAGTATTTT.

The CDR3 DNA reads as TGTGCCAGCAGCTTATCGGCCAGATCGCAGCCCCAGCATTTT. Its protein is CASSLSARSQPQHF. V and J are TRBV7-2 and TRBJ1-5; D gene ambiguous. The CDR3 is 14 residues long. V was trimmed by 2 bases and J by 7 bases, leaving 12 bases between them. Germline assignment: CDR1 SGHTA and CDR2 FQGNSA. The variable domain in full, completed from reference TRBV7-2 and TRBJ1-5, reads GAGVSQSPSNKVTEKGKDVELRCDPISGHTALYWYRQSLGQGLEFLIYFQGNSAPDKSGLPSDRFSAERTGGSVSTLTIQRTQQEDSAVYLCASSLSARSQPQHFGDGTRLSIL.

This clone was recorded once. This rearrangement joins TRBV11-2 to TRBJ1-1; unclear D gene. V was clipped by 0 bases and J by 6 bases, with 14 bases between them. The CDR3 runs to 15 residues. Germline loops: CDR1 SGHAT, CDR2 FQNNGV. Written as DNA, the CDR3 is TGTGCCAGCAGCTTAGATCGCTATTTAGGCGCTGAAGCTTTCTTT. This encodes CASSLDRYLGAEAFF.

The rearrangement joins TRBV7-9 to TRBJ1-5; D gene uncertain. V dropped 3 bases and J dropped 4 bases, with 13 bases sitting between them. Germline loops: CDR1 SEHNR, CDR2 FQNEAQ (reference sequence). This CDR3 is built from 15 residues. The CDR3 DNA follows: TGTGCCAGCAGCTTCTCTATTGAGGGAAATCAGCCCCAGCATTTT. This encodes CASSFSIEGNQPQHF.

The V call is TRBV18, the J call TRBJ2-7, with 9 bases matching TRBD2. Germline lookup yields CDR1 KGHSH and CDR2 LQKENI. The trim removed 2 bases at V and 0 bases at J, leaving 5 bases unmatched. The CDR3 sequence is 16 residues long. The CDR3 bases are TGTGCCAGCTCACCAATCGGCGGGAGGGCCTCCTACGAGCAGTACTTC. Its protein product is CASSPIGGRASYEQYF.

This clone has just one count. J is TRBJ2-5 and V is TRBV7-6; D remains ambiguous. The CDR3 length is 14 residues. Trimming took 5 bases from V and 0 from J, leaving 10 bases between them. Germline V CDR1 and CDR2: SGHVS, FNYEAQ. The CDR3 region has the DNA TGTGCCAGCAGCGTGCGTCGGTACCAAGAGACCCAGTACTTC. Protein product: CASSVRRYQETQYF.

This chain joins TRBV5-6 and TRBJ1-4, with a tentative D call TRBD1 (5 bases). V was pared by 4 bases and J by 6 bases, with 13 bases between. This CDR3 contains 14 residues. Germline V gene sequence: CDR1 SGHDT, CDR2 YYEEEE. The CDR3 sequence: CASSPRDRHEKLFF. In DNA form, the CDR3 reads TGTGCCAGCAGCCCAAGGGACCGGCATGAAAAACTGTTTTTT.

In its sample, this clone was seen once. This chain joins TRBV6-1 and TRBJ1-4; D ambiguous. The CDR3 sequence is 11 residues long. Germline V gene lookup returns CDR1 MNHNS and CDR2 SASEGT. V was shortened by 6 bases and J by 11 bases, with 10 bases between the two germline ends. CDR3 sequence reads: CASRNRDKLFF. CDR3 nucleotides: TGTGCCAGCAGGAACCGCGATAAACTGTTTTTT.

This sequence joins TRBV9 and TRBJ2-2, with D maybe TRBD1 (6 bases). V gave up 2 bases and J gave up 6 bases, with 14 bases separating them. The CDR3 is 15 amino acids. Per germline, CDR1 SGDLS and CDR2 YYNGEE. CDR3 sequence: CASSVGQGWSGELFF. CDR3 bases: TGTGCCAGCAGCGTGGGCCAGGGGTGGTCCGGGGAGCTGTTTTTT.

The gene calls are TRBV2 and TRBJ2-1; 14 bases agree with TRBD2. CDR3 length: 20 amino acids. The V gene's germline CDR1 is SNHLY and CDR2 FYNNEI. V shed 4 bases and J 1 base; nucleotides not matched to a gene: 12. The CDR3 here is CASSGLTGTSGRGSYNEQFF. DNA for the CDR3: TGTGCCAGCAGTGGGCTTACCGGGACTAGCGGGAGAGGATCCTACAATGAGCAGTTCTTC.

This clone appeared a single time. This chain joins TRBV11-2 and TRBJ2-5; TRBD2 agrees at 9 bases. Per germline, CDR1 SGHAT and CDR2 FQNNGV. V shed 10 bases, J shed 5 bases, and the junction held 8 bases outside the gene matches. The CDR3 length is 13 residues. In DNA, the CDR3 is TGTGCCATCCAGCGGGAGGTAGGGGAGACCCAGTACTTC. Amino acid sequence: CAIQREVGETQYF.

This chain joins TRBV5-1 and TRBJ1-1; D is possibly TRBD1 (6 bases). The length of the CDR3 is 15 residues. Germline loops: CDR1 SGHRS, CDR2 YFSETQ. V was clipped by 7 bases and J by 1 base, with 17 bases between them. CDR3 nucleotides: TGCGCCAGCTACCAAACCGGGACAACGAACACTGAAGCTTTCTTT. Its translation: CASYQTGTTNTEAFF.

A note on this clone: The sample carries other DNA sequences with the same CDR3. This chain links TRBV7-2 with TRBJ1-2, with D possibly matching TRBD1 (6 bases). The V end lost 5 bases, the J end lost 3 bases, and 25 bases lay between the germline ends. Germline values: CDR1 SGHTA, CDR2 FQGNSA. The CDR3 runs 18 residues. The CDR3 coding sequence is TGTGCCAGCAGCACATCTCCCCTACAGGGAAGGAGGGACTATGGCTACACCTTC. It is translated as CASSTSPLQGRRDYGYTF. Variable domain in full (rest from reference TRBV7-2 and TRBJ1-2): GAGVSQSPSNKVTEKGKDVELRCDPISGHTALYWYRQSLGQGLEFLIYFQGNSAPDKSGLPSDRFSAERTGGSVSTLTIQRTQQEDSAVYLCASSTSPLQGRRDYGYTFGSGTRLTVV.

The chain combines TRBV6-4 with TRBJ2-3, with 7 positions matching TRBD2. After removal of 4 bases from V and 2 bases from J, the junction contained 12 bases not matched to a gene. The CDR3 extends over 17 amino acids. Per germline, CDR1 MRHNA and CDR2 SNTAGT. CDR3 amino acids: CASSVDGGGAPTDTQYF. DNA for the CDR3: TGTGCCAGCAGTGTTGATGGGGGGGGAGCCCCCACAGATACGCAGTATTTT.

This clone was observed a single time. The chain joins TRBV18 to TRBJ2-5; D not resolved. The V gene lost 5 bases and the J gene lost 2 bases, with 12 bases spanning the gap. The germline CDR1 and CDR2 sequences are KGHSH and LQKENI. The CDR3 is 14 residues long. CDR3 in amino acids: CASSTLDGQETQYF. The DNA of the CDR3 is TGTGCCAGCTCAACCCTAGACGGGCAAGAGACCCAGTACTTC.

DNA of the CDR3: TGCGCCAGCAGCCCAGGGAGGGCTCGGACCACAGATACGCAGTATTTT. This gives the protein CASSPGRARTTDTQYF. V gene TRBV4-1 combines with J gene TRBJ2-3; 7 bases map to TRBD2. The CDR3 loop spans 16 amino acids. V dropped 4 bases and J dropped 2; count of bases not matched to a gene: 9. The V gene's germline CDR1 is MGHRA and CDR2 YSYEKL.

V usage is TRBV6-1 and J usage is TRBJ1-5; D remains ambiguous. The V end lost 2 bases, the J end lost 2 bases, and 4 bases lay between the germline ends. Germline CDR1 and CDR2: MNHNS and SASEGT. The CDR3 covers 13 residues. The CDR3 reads CASSEFGNQPQHF. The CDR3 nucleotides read TGTGCCAGCAGTGAATTCGGCAATCAGCCCCAGCATTTT.

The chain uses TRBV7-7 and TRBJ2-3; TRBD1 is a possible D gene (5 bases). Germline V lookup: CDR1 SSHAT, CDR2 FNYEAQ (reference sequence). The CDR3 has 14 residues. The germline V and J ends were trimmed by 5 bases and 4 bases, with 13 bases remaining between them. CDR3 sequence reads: CASSPISRADTQYF. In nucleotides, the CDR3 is TGTGCCAGCAGCCCAATTTCCAGGGCAGATACGCAGTATTTT.